This T cell receptor beta chain appears in the sequencing data of a study of T cells in Graves' hyperthyroidism and ophthalmopathy (dated by TCRdb to 2018 to 2020). Concerning the study at large: Peripheral blood was collected at initial diagnosis, before any treatment. TCR V-J signatures able to tell the groups apart were searched for in a discovery cohort of 95 or so patients, of whom fewer than 45 had Graves' ophthalmopathy and some 60 had stable Graves' hyperthyroidism. The 95 to 100 discovery patients were divided at random into training and test sets in a 7:3 ratio. The paper reports TCR Vbeta CDR3 sequencing of 140 or so peripheral blood samples: approximately 41 ophthalmopathy, 75 to 80 hyperthyroidism and about 17 progressor patients. After blood sampling, hyperthyroidism patients were treated with methimazole at a starting dose of 30 mg daily, and ophthalmopathy patients were treated with high-dose intravenous methylprednisolone. Prospective prediction of ophthalmopathy was tested in an independent validation cohort consisting of fewer than 20 hyperthyroidism patients and some 15 patients who later progressed to ophthalmopathy. In roughly six Graves' hyperthyroidism patients, the study also compared T-cell repertoires from thyroid tissue with T-cell repertoires from blood.

The TCR beta CDR3 regions were amplified from RNA transcripts. A first-round RT-PCR of the TCR CDR3 used the HTBI primer set with the Qiagen OneStep RT-PCR kit. Libraries were constructed in a second round of multiplex PCR, after which size selection and purification were carried out. Libraries were sequenced paired-end with 100 bp reads on an Illumina HiSeq2000. For the original study's pipeline: SOAPnuke was used to process the raw data, throwing out any read that contained adapters or uncalled bases, had a mean Phred below 15, or lacked an exact constant-primer or identifier match. High-quality paired reads were merged with COPE v1.2.5, and unique nucleotide sequences were defined as clonotypes. Clonotypes were aligned to IMGT TRBV, TRBD and TRBJ reference segments using MiTCR v1.1. Only V-J combinations with frequency above 0.0001, covering about 99% of repertoires, were analysed. The TCS score was defined as the ratio of F50 (clonal expansion) to E x V (chaos), calculated using BLOSUM62-based TCRdist between CDR3 peptides within each V-J. Welch's t-statistics and random forest reduced roughly 540 V-J features to 13, which were used in a naive Bayes classifier (R e1071). TCRdb reprocessing: public reads trimmed at Q25 with fastp, clones called with MiXCR, in-frame beta chains kept. Each entry merges the rows of one CDR3 protein and shows their most common DNA and genes. V and J calls and clone size were set by TCRdb, not the authors. The sample yields hundreds of thousands of distinct CDR3 sequences; approximately 14% were counted once. Roughly 24% of the sample is held by the ten biggest clonotypes.

As for this clonotype: What this receptor recognizes is not known. Base-call qualities are not available, and no considerably larger clone is one nucleotide away.

A patient counted as having stable Graves' hyperthyroidism if no progression to ophthalmopathy occurred over 18 months of follow-up. Hyperthyroidism patients were newly diagnosed, with disease duration under 2 months, and aged 18 to 65 years. Any patient with an uncontrolled infection, another autoimmune disease, pregnancy or lactation was excluded. Diagnoses were established on the basis of clinical symptoms, serum thyroxine and TRAb, thyroid ultrasound, and orbital computed tomography. PBMCs were separated from approximately 10 ml of fresh peripheral blood using Ficoll-Paque density gradient centrifugation. Total RNA was extracted with Trizol reagent, and quality was checked on an Agilent 2100 Bioanalyzer. Findings and caveats that apply to the study as a whole: In validation, the model predicted progression to ophthalmopathy a median of roughly 6.2 months before onset, with roughly 68% sensitivity and roughly 79% specificity. Most expanded thyroid clonotypes (frequency above 0.001) were also found in blood, which suggests that blood repertoires may mirror thyroid immune responses. No statistical method was used to fix the sample size in advance, and group allocation was not hidden from the investigators. In cross-validation, a model built on a 13 V-J signature told ophthalmopathy apart from stable hyperthyroidism with less than 90% sensitivity and roughly 81% specificity, and in testing the same model reached 80%/75%.

The sequence came from a woman in her twenties or thirties with Graves' hyperthyroidism. Sequencing was done on a sample of blood.

The CDR3 sequence is CASSNYVLTYEQYF. The DNA sequence follows: TGTGCCAGCAGTAACTACGTGCTTACCTACGAGCAGTACTTC. The chain was built from TRBV2 and TRBJ2-7, with no confidently assigned D gene. CDR1 and CDR2, looked up from the germline V gene, are SNHLY and FYNNEI. The CDR3 sequence holds 14 residues, the cysteine and phenylalanine included. Solely the CDR3 DNA is kept, with 42 bases framed from the first base. V is pared back by 5 bases and J by 2 bases, with 13 bases lying between the germline termini. Joined to the reference TRBV2 and TRBJ2-7 proteins, this CDR3 gives the full variable domain: EPEVTQTPSHQVTQMGQEVILRCVPISNHLYFYWYRQILGQKVEFLVSFYNNEISEKSEIFDDQFSVERPDGSNFTLKIRSTKLEDSAMYFCASSNYVLTYEQYFGPGTRLTVT.